The source of this T cell receptor (beta chain) is a study of CD8+ T cells in alopecia areata. Concerning this clone itself: No antigen is known for it.

Lesional scalp punch biopsies and peripheral blood were collected from alopecia areata patients. Between the trimmed V and J ends, which lost 8 bases and 4 bases, there was a span of 15 bases. The germline V gene encodes CDR1 MNHNY and CDR2 SVGAGI (reference sequence). The CDR3 length is 13 residues. Findings and limits, study-wide: Sharing of TCR sequences between patients (possibly for HLA-related reasons) was less clear than in mice. The study found higher clonality in lesional than normal scalp, especially in alopecia totalis/universalis.

cDNA serving as the sequencing template came from extracted, reverse transcribed RNA. Repertoires were generated with immunoSEQ multiplex PCR, while TCRdb's copy carries only in-frame clones and drops some. The data contain 100,000 to 120,000 clones, 45% to 60% of them singletons. The TCR was taken from a human donor with alopecia areata. Sequencing was done on a sample of NKG2D-low CD8+ T cells sorted from blood. This chain uses TRBV6-6 with TRBJ2-7; no clear D. The CDR3 protein is CASLSPEQYEQYF. CDR3 DNA: TGTGCCAGCTTATCCCCGGAGCAATACGAGCAGTACTTC.